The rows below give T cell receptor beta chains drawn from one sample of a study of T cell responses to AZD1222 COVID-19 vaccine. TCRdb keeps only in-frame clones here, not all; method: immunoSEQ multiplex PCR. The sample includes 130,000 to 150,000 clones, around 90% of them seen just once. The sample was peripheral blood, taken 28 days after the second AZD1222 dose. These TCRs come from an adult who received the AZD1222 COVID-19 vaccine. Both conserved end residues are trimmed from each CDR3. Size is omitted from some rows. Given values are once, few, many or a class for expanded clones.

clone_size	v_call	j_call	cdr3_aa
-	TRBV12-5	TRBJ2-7	ASGLHISSYEQY
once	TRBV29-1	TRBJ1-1	SVTVNTEAF
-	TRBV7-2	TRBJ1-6	ASSGAGGQSNSPLH
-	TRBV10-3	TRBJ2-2	AISEGQGSDTGELF
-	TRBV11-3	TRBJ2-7	ASSRRTSALQQQY
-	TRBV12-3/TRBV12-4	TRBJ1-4	ASRAGEKLF
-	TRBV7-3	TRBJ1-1	ASSLSAGTEAF
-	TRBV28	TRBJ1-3	ASSFPGGGNTIY
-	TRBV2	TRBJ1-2	ATSTGGAYGYT
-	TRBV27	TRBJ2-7	ASSFGPSYEQY
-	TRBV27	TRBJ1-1	ASSITGHTEAF
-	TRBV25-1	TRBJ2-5	ASSDGTGGQETQY
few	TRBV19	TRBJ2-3	ASSTPGLKAADTQY
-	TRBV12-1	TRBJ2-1	ASSFVGEPHSEQF
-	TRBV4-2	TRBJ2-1	ASSQVGRDRRNEQF
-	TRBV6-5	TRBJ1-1	ASSQNLRTGEAF
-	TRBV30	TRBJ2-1	AWSRGSRGSSYNEQF
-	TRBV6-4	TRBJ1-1	ASSEKRQGREPALVAF
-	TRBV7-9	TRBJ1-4	ASSDSGLQGAGEKLF
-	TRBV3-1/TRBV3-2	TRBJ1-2	ASSQETGASDYGYT
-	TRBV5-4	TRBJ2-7	ASSLLGGHPREQY
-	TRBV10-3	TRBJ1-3	AISRNTGAISGNTIY
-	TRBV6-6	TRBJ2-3	ASRASGSPDTQY
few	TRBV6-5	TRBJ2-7	ASSYSMTGTAYEQY
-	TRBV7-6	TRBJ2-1	ASSFGRSSRNEQF
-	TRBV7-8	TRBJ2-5	ASSLGGGTRGQETQY
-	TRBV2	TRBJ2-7	ASSVGQGNEQY
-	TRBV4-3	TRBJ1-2	ASSQQGASYGYT
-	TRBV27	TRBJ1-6	ASSNDNSPLH
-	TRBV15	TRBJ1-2	ATSRDAGEYGYT
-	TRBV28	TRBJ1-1	ASSAEYTGKSEAF
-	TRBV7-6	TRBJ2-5	ASSLGSQETQY
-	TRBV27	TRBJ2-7	ASSLGALYEQY
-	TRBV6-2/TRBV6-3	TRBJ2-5	ASSYHTSGSQETQY
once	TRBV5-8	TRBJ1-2	ASSSTGVAT
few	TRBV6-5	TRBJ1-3	ASRGEMGGNTIY
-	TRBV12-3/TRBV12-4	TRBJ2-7	ASSQAYEQY
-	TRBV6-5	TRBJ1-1	ASSYQGGSGTEAF
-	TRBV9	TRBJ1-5	ASSVGQGKPQPQH
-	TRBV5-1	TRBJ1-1	ASSRSESEEAF
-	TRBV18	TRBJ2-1	ASSPPAGFTYNEQF
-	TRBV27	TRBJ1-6	ASSSFGQGSPLH
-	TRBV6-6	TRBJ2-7	ASSGGRYEQY
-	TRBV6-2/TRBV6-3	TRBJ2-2	ASSQGYPTGELF
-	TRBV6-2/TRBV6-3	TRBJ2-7	ASSGLRSYEQY
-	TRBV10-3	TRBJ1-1	AISVTSQTEAF
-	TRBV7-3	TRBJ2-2	ASSQGGPGTSRMSGELF
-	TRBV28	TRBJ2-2	ATNQGGHFTGELF
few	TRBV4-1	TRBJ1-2	ASSRTGTNYGYT
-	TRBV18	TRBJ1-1	ASSPPWDRRGTEAF